One and the same sample provided the 14 T cell receptor beta chains below, sequenced in a study of radiotherapy plus CTLA-4 blockade in lung cancer (dated by TCRdb to about 2018). The protocol used for the library was the immunoSEQ multiplex PCR assay. This immuneACCESS table, as held by TCRdb, lists in-frame sequences with V and J called but not all clones. Of the missing ones, under half trace to an unresolved V gene in checked studies; the others have no known cause. Present in this sample are about 120,000 clones, about 83% of which were seen just once. About 5.2% of the sample rests with the top ten. The sample consisted of peripheral blood, taken from a patient treated with radiotherapy plus ipilimumab. Receptor source: a human donor with non-small cell lung cancer who had a partial response to radiotherapy plus ipilimumab.

The count of this clone is one. The chain uses TRBV13 and TRBJ2-4, with 7 bases aligning to TRBD1. The CDR3 totals 19 residues. Germline V gene data show CDR1 as PRHDT and CDR2 as FYEKMQ (reference sequence). The J segment lost 3 bases and the V segment lost 4 bases, leaving 18 bases of the junction unmatched. The CDR3 loop reads CASSSTGAPSYILKNIQYF. CDR3 DNA sequence: TGTGCCAGCAGCTCCACAGGGGCCCCCTCTTATATACTCAAAAACATTCAGTACTTC.

V gene TRBV18 combines with J gene TRBJ2-1, with 7 bases aligning to TRBD2. After removal of 8 bases from V and 6 bases from J, the junction contained 7 bases not matched to a gene. The germline gives CDR1 KGHSH, CDR2 LQKENI. The CDR3 totals 13 residues. The CDR3 DNA reads as TGTGCCAGCACCGGGACTATGGCCAATGAGCAGTTCTTC. Its protein is CASTGTMANEQFF.

This sequence joins TRBV30 and TRBJ2-2; possible D gene TRBD2, 6 bases. CDR3 size: 17 residues. Germline values: CDR1 GTSNPN, CDR2 SVGIG (reference sequence). Trimming removed 2 bases from V and 8 bases from J, with 24 bases in between. DNA of the CDR3: TGTGCCTGGAGTTTCCAAAGGACGGGACTCACTGGTGGGGAGCTGTTTTTT. It is translated as CAWSFQRTGLTGGELFF. The entire variable domain, with the rest obtained from reference TRBV30 and TRBJ2-2, is as follows: SQTIHQWPATLVQPVGSPLSLECTVEGTSNPNLYWYRQAAGRGLQLLFYSVGIGQISSEVPQNLSASRPQDRQFILSSKKLLLSDSGFYLCAWSFQRTGLTGGELFFGEGSRLTVL.

The sample holds a few counts of this clone. This rearrangement joins TRBV19 to TRBJ2-2; the D is unclear. Per the germline V gene, CDR1 is LNHDA and CDR2 is SQIVND (reference sequence). The length of the CDR3 is 14 residues. The V and J ends lost 2 bases and 6 bases respectively, with 10 bases between them. CDR3 coding DNA: TGTGCCAGTAGTATAACATCGTACGCCGGGGAGCTGTTTTTT. This encodes CASSITSYAGELFF.

The rearrangement uses TRBV2 and TRBJ2-1; TRBD2 agrees at 10 bases. CDR3 size: 13 residues. Germline assignment: CDR1 SNHLY and CDR2 FYNNEI. The trim removed 8 bases at V and 9 bases at J, leaving 7 bases unmatched. CDR3 sequence: CASDTSGVSEQFF. The CDR3 coding sequence is TGTGCCAGCGACACTAGCGGGGTCAGTGAGCAGTTCTTC.

V gene TRBV19 combines with J gene TRBJ2-2; the match to TRBD1 covers 8 bases. CDR1 and CDR2 (germline): LNHDA, SQIVND (reference sequence). Losses at the gene ends were 6 bases for V and 6 bases for J; bases not matched to a gene: 9. There are 15 residues in the CDR3. CDR3 coding DNA: TGTGCCAGTAGCCGGGACAGGCAATGGGCCGGGGAGCTGTTTTTT. Protein sequence: CASSRDRQWAGELFF.

This chain connects TRBV5-8 to TRBJ2-2; D is ambiguous. Per the germline V gene, CDR1 is SGHTS and CDR2 is YDEGEE. The V end lost 4 bases, the J end lost 4 bases, and 17 bases lay between the germline ends. The CDR3 extends over 16 amino acids. The CDR3 DNA reads TGTGCCAGCAGCCCGAGATCCGGGTTGGGCACCGGGGAGCTGTTTTTT. It specifies CASSPRSGLGTGELFF.

The genes are TRBV7-9 and TRBJ1-2, with D perhaps matching TRBD1 (5 bases). From germline, CDR1 is SEHNR and CDR2 FQNEAQ (reference sequence). V was shortened by 7 bases and J by 1 base, with 13 bases between the two germline ends. The CDR3 covers 14 residues. This CDR3 is CASTAGGGNYGYTF. The CDR3 coding sequence is TGTGCCAGCACCGCCGGGGGGGGTAACTATGGCTACACCTTC.

The chain links TRBV9 to TRBJ2-1, with D maybe TRBD2 (5 bases). V lost 0 bases, J lost 0 bases, and 7 bases lay in between. The CDR3 spans 15 residues. Germline CDR1 SGDLS, CDR2 YYNGEE. The CDR3 nucleotides are TGTGCCAGCAGCGTAGGAGGGAACTCCTACAATGAGCAGTTCTTC. Protein product: CASSVGGNSYNEQFF.

The J gene is TRBJ2-3, the V gene TRBV6-1; D call uncertain. The CDR3 has 15 residues. In germline, CDR1 is MNHNS, CDR2 SASEGT. Trimming pared 6 bases from V and 0 bases from J, leaving 13 bases between. CDR3 sequence reads: CASSHSLGSTDTQYF. In DNA, the CDR3 is TGTGCCAGCAGCCACTCCCTAGGTAGCACAGATACGCAGTATTTT.

The chain uses TRBV6-5 and TRBJ2-5, with 9 bases aligning to TRBD1. Germline values: CDR1 MNHEY, CDR2 SVGAGI. V shed 2 bases, J shed 5 bases, and the junction held 9 bases outside the gene matches. This CDR3 contains 16 residues. The CDR3 loop is CASSYHEGQGRETQYF. Here the CDR3 DNA reads TGTGCCAGCAGTTACCACGAGGGACAGGGAAGGGAGACCCAGTACTTC.

This clone was seen more than once but under ten times. The J gene is TRBJ1-1, the V gene TRBV5-1, with D possibly being TRBD1 (5 bases). This CDR3 contains 14 residues. Deletions cut 0 bases from V and 8 bases from J, with 14 bases between. Germline loops: CDR1 SGHRS, CDR2 YFSETQ. The CDR3 spells CASSLARESSEAFF. CDR3 coding DNA: TGCGCCAGCAGCTTGGCCAGGGAAAGTTCGGAAGCTTTCTTT.

The CDR3 nucleotides are TGTGCCAGCAGTGACCTAGCCGGAGGCCAGCCCCAGCATTTT. Encoded protein: CASSDLAGGQPQHF. The chain recombines TRBV6-1 with TRBJ1-5; the D is unclear. Per germline, CDR1 MNHNS and CDR2 SASEGT. The CDR3 runs to 14 residues. With 3 bases removed from V and 7 bases from J, the gap between germline ends came to 13 bases.

This chain connects TRBV7-9 to TRBJ2-5; maybe TRBD2 (5 bases). Trimming took off 5 bases at V and 3 bases at J, with 19 bases between the two ends. CDR1 is SEHNR, CDR2 FQNEAQ, per germline (reference sequence). The CDR3 has 16 amino acids. DNA of the CDR3: TGTGCCAGCAGCGCCCTAGGGAGCCTCGAAAAAGAGACCCAGTACTTC. It specifies CASSALGSLEKETQYF.